This TCR beta chain was recovered during a study of CD8+ T cells in alopecia areata. The overall study: Tofacitinib dosing lasted 6 to 18 months, which was then followed by 6 months off drug.

Treatment reported: oral pan-JAK inhibitor, 5-10 mg twice daily. PBMCs, the starting material, were the source of sorted CD4+ and CD8+ T cells. After isolation, RNA underwent reverse transcription to generate cDNA as the sequencing template. Sequencing was performed with immunoSEQ multiplex PCR; in TCRdb, only in-frame clones are kept and a portion is missing. Of around 120,000 clones listed, over 55% are singletons. Findings and caveats of the study: Tofacitinib significantly brought down scalp clonality and expanded CD8+ clones among top 100. Since there was just one nonresponder, nobody can yet say how baseline CD8+ expansion ties to response.

The ends were cut back, 2 bases at V and 6 bases at J, with 14 bases in the middle. The CDR3 covers 15 residues. The germline V gene has CDR1 SNHLY and CDR2 FYNNEI. About this clone itself: The antigen is not known.

This clonotype was sampled from a human donor with alopecia areata. The rearrangement joins TRBV2 to TRBJ2-4; D may be TRBD1 or TRBD2 (5 bases each). The starting material was CD4+ T cells sorted from blood, obtained at week 4, from a patient treated with tofacitinib. CDR3 protein: CASSEQPERGNIQYF. The DNA of the CDR3 is TGTGCCAGCAGTGAACAACCGGAGAGGGGAAACATTCAGTACTTC.